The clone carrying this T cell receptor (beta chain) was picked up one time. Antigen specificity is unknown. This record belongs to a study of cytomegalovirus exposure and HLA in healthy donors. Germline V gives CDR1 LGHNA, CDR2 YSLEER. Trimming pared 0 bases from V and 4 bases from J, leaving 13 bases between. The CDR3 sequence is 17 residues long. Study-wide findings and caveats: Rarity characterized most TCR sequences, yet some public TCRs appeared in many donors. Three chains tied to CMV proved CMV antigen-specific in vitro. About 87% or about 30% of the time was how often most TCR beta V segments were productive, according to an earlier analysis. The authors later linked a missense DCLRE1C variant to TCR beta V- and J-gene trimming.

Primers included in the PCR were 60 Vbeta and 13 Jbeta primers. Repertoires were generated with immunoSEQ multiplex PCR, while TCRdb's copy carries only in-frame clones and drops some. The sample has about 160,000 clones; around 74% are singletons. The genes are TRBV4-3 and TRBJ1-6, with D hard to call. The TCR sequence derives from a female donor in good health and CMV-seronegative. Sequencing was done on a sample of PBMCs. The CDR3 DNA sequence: TGCGCCAGCAGCCAAGATCTGTTGTCCGTTTATAATTCACCCCTCCACTTT. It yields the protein CASSQDLLSVYNSPLHF.